These T cell receptor beta chains were read from a single sample in a study of CD8 T cells in Susac syndrome. MiXCR was run by TCRdb on the immunoSEQ multiplex PCR reads, yielding one entry per CDR3 protein. The table includes 95,000 to 150,000 distinct CDR3 sequences, 85% to 95% detected once. Material for sequencing was CD8+ T cells from PBMCs. Source of these receptors: a human donor with Susac syndrome. CDR3s include the opening cysteine and the closing phenylalanine or tryptophan. Fields, in order: D gene, V gene, clone size, J gene, CDR3 DNA, CDR3 protein. The D gene is left open where the match is weak. Clone sizes are given selectively: once, few, many, or a class where the clone is expanded.

D gene: -
V gene: TRBV9
clone size: -
J gene: TRBJ1-2
CDR3 DNA: TGTGCCAGCAGCCTGAGAACAGGGACTGGCTACACCTTC
CDR3 protein: CASSLRTGTGYTF

D gene: TRBD2
V gene: TRBV4-1
clone size: -
J gene: TRBJ2-1
CDR3 DNA: TGCGCCAGCAGCCGGGAAACTAGCGGGGGGTACAATGAGCAGTTCTTC
CDR3 protein: CASSRETSGGYNEQFF

D gene: -
V gene: TRBV7-9
clone size: -
J gene: TRBJ1-2
CDR3 DNA: TGTGCCAGCAGCTTAGACGGAAGCTATGGCTACACCTTC
CDR3 protein: CASSLDGSYGYTF

D gene: -
V gene: TRBV20-1
clone size: -
J gene: TRBJ2-7
CDR3 DNA: TGCAGTGCTACCTCGACAGGATTCTACGAGCAGTACTTC
CDR3 protein: CSATSTGFYEQYF

D gene: -
V gene: TRBV6-5
clone size: -
J gene: TRBJ2-7
CDR3 DNA: TGTGCCAGCAGCCTAATGGGGGGTCGCCACGAGCAGTACTTC
CDR3 protein: CASSLMGGRHEQYF

D gene: -
V gene: TRBV12-3/TRBV12-4
clone size: -
J gene: TRBJ2-3
CDR3 DNA: TGTGCCAGCAACTGGGGGGGCTCTAGCACAGATACGCAGTATTTT
CDR3 protein: CASNWGGSSTDTQYF

D gene: -
V gene: TRBV20-1
clone size: -
J gene: TRBJ1-3
CDR3 DNA: TGCAGTGCTAACAAGGGCCCATCTGGAAACACCATATATTTT
CDR3 protein: CSANKGPSGNTIYF

D gene: -
V gene: TRBV9
clone size: -
J gene: TRBJ2-1
CDR3 DNA: TGTGCCAGCGGCCCGGGTTTTAATGAGCAGTTCTTC
CDR3 protein: CASGPGFNEQFF

D gene: -
V gene: TRBV5-4
clone size: once
J gene: TRBJ1-2
CDR3 DNA: TGTGCCAGCAGTGAGGGGAGCAGGGACTATGGCTACACCTTC
CDR3 protein: CASSEGSRDYGYTF

D gene: -
V gene: TRBV29-1
clone size: -
J gene: TRBJ2-1
CDR3 DNA: TGCAGCGCCGGCGGGAACTCCTACAATGAGCAGTTCTTC
CDR3 protein: CSAGGNSYNEQFF

D gene: -
V gene: TRBV29-1
clone size: -
J gene: TRBJ1-3
CDR3 DNA: TGCAGCGTTGAAGATTCAGGAAACACCATATATTTT
CDR3 protein: CSVEDSGNTIYF

D gene: -
V gene: TRBV14
clone size: -
J gene: TRBJ2-1
CDR3 DNA: TGTGCCAGCAGCCAAGATTCGGGGGGCTACAAGGGAAGAGAGTTCTTC
CDR3 protein: CASSQDSGGYKGREFF

D gene: TRBD2
V gene: TRBV9
clone size: once
J gene: TRBJ2-7
CDR3 DNA: TGTGCCAGCAGCGTAGGCGGTAGCGGGGGGCCGTGGGAGCAGTACTTC
CDR3 protein: CASSVGGSGGPWEQYF

D gene: -
V gene: TRBV12-3/TRBV12-4
clone size: -
J gene: TRBJ1-2
CDR3 DNA: TGTGCCAGCAGTCCCAATCAAAATGGCTACACCTTC
CDR3 protein: CASSPNQNGYTF

D gene: -
V gene: TRBV27
clone size: -
J gene: TRBJ2-3
CDR3 DNA: TGTGCCAGCAGTACCTTCGGGATCACAGATACGCAGTATTTT
CDR3 protein: CASSTFGITDTQYF

D gene: -
V gene: TRBV7-9
clone size: few
J gene: TRBJ1-5
CDR3 DNA: TGTGCCAGCAGCTCCCGGACCGAAAATCAGCCCCAGCATTTT
CDR3 protein: CASSSRTENQPQHF

D gene: TRBD2
V gene: TRBV29-1
clone size: -
J gene: TRBJ2-3
CDR3 DNA: TGCAGCGTTGAGGGCTCACTAGCGGGGATTATCACAGATACGCAGTATTTT
CDR3 protein: CSVEGSLAGIITDTQYF

D gene: TRBD2
V gene: TRBV2
clone size: -
J gene: TRBJ2-1
CDR3 DNA: TGTGCCAGCAGTGAGGGACTAGTCCTGTTCTTC
CDR3 protein: CASSEGLVLFF

D gene: TRBD1
V gene: TRBV20-1
clone size: -
J gene: TRBJ1-2
CDR3 DNA: TGCAGTGCCACCCGGACAGGGGGGAACTATGGCTACACCTTC
CDR3 protein: CSATRTGGNYGYTF

D gene: TRBD2
V gene: TRBV7-9
clone size: -
J gene: TRBJ2-7
CDR3 DNA: TGTGCCAGCAGGCCCCTCCTAGCGGGGGGGACCGGAGACGAGCAGTACTTC
CDR3 protein: CASRPLLAGGTGDEQYF

D gene: TRBD1
V gene: TRBV9
clone size: -
J gene: TRBJ2-7
CDR3 DNA: TGTGCCAGCAGCGTCGGGGACAGTGGAGCCTACGAGCAGTACTTC
CDR3 protein: CASSVGDSGAYEQYF

D gene: -
V gene: TRBV12-3/TRBV12-4
clone size: -
J gene: TRBJ2-7
CDR3 DNA: TGTGCCAGCAGTGAAGGGGATTCCGAGCAGTACTTC
CDR3 protein: CASSEGDSEQYF

D gene: TRBD1
V gene: TRBV20-1
clone size: -
J gene: TRBJ1-1
CDR3 DNA: TGCAGTGCTAGAGATCGGGACAGGTCAATGAACACTGAAGCTTTCTTT
CDR3 protein: CSARDRDRSMNTEAFF

D gene: TRBD1
V gene: TRBV7-6
clone size: -
J gene: TRBJ2-5
CDR3 DNA: TGTGCCAGCAGCCCCGGGACAGGGGTCGTGGAGACCCAGTACTTC
CDR3 protein: CASSPGTGVVETQYF

D gene: -
V gene: TRBV27
clone size: -
J gene: TRBJ1-5
CDR3 DNA: TGTGCCAGCAGTTTAATGGCAGTAAGCAATCAGCCCCAGCATTTT
CDR3 protein: CASSLMAVSNQPQHF

D gene: TRBD2
V gene: TRBV2
clone size: -
J gene: TRBJ2-7
CDR3 DNA: TGTGCCAGTGGCCGGGACTACCCCTACGAGCAGTACTTC
CDR3 protein: CASGRDYPYEQYF

D gene: -
V gene: TRBV5-4
clone size: -
J gene: TRBJ1-2
CDR3 DNA: TGTGCCAGCAGCTTGGGGGTGACCTCCTATGGCTACACCTTC
CDR3 protein: CASSLGVTSYGYTF

D gene: -
V gene: TRBV11-2
clone size: -
J gene: TRBJ2-5
CDR3 DNA: TGTGCCAGCAGCTTAGGGGCGACGGGGTCCCAAGAGACCCAGTACTTC
CDR3 protein: CASSLGATGSQETQYF

D gene: -
V gene: TRBV30
clone size: -
J gene: TRBJ1-4
CDR3 DNA: TGTGCCTGGGGCAGAAGTGCTGAAAAACTGTTTTTT
CDR3 protein: CAWGRSAEKLFF

D gene: -
V gene: TRBV14
clone size: -
J gene: TRBJ1-2
CDR3 DNA: TGTGCCAGCAGCCATAAGATGCAGGGACTCCTCGACTACACCTTC
CDR3 protein: CASSHKMQGLLDYTF

D gene: TRBD2
V gene: TRBV25-1
clone size: -
J gene: TRBJ2-1
CDR3 DNA: TGTGCCAGCAGTGAATGGCGGGGCGGGGGCTACAATGAGCAGTTCTTC
CDR3 protein: CASSEWRGGGYNEQFF

D gene: -
V gene: TRBV4-3
clone size: -
J gene: TRBJ2-3
CDR3 DNA: TGCGCCAGCAGCCAAGCGGACAGCAGCACAGATACGCAGTATTTT
CDR3 protein: CASSQADSSTDTQYF